What follows are 9 T cell receptor beta chains derived from one specimen sequenced in a study of T cells expressing NK-cell markers. Following a re-call of the 5' RACE reads, TCRdb has one entry per CDR3 protein and lacks DNA. The sample has around 140,000 distinct CDR3 sequences. The sequencing input was blood T cells: a sorted CD56 or NKG2C T cell subset, CD4+ or CD8+ T cells, or bulk PBMC T cells (not recorded which). These receptors were collected from a man in his late teens or twenties in good health.

The rearrangement joins TRBV4-2 to TRBJ2-5. The germline V gene has CDR1 LGHNA and CDR2 YNFKEQ. The CDR3 contains 16 residues. CDR3: CASSQEAYRGQETQYF.

V gene TRBV7-2 combines with J gene TRBJ2-4. CDR1 is SGHTA, CDR2 FQGNSA, per germline. The CDR3 has 14 amino acids. The CDR3 loop reads CASSSTLAKNIQYF.

This chain joins TRBV6-1 and TRBJ2-1. CDR1 is MNHNS, CDR2 SASEGT, per germline. CDR3 length: 15 residues. The CDR3 is CASTYTEIGYNEQFF.

The genes are TRBV12-3 or TRBV12-4 and TRBJ2-1; TCRdb proposes TRBD1, but this gene call is untestable without DNA. The CDR3 totals 13 residues. CDR3 sequence: CASSLTGEEEQFF.

This chain uses TRBV7-6 with TRBJ1-5; TCRdb returns TRBD1, unconfirmable since there is no DNA. The CDR3 spans 14 residues. Germline V gene sequence: CDR1 SGHVS, CDR2 FNYEAQ. This chain's CDR3 is CASSATGGYQPQHF.

The CDR3 is CASSETSGWTYNEQFF. The chain combines TRBV6-1 with TRBJ2-1; as DNA is missing, the TRBD2 call by TCRdb cannot be tested. Germline V gives CDR1 MNHNS, CDR2 SASEGT. The CDR3 loop spans 16 amino acids.

The chain carries TRBV7-9 and TRBJ2-3. In germline, CDR1 is SEHNR, CDR2 FQNEAQ (reference sequence). CDR3 length: 14 amino acids. CDR3 amino acids: CASSSAPSTDTQYF.

The V and J genes are TRBV20-1 and TRBJ2-3; TCRdb proposes TRBD1, but this gene call is untestable without DNA. Germline assignment: CDR1 DFQATT and CDR2 SNEGSKA (reference sequence). The CDR3 contains 13 residues. CDR3 amino acids: CSAKPWVTDTQYF.

The chain joins TRBV6-6 to TRBJ2-1; absent DNA, TCRdb's TRBD2 call cannot be checked. The CDR3 is made up of 13 amino acids. The V gene's germline CDR1 is MNHNY and CDR2 SVGAGI (reference sequence). This CDR3 is CASSPGTRDEQFF.